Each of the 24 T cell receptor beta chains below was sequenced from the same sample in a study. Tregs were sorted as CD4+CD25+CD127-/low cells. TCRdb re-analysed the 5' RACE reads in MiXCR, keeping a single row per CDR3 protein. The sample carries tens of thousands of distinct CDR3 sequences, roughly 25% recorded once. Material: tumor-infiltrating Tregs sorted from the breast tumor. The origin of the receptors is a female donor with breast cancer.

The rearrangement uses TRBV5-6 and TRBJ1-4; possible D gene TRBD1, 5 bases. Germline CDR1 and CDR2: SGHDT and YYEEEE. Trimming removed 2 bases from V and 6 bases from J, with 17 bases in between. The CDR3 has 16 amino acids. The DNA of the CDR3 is TGTGCCAGCAGCTTCCGACAGTCTAAGGGGTATGAAAAACTGTTTTTT. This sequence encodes CASSFRQSKGYEKLFF.

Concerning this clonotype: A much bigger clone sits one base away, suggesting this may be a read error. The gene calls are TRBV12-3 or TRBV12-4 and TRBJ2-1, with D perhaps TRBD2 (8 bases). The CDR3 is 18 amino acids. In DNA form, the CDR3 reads TGTACCAGCAGTTGGCGCAGGGGGGCGGGAGGCCCCTACAATGAGCAGTTCTTC. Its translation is CTSSWRRGAGGPYNEQFF.

The DNA of the CDR3 is TGCAGCGTTACCCCCGGGACAGGCTACGAGCAGTACTTC. This gives the protein CSVTPGTGYEQYF. This chain links TRBV29-1 with TRBJ2-7; the match to TRBD1 covers 8 bases. With V trimmed by 5 bases and J by 3 bases, 6 bases remained unmatched. Looked up from germline, CDR1 is SQVTM and CDR2 is ANQGSEA. This CDR3 is built from 13 residues.

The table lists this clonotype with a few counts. CDR3 nucleotides: TGCGCCAGCAGCCCCCGACAGGGCAACTACGAGCAGTACTTC. Translated, it gives CASSPRQGNYEQYF. V is TRBV4-3 and J is TRBJ2-7, with 7 bases aligning to TRBD1. Looked up from germline, CDR1 is LGHNA and CDR2 is YSLEER. The CDR3 loop spans 14 amino acids. V lost 4 bases, J lost 3 bases, and 6 bases stayed unmatched.

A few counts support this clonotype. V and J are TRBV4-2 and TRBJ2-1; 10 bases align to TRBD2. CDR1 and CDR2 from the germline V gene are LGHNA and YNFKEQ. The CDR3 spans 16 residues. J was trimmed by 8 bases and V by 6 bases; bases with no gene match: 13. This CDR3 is CASRKEELAGFYEQFF. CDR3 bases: TGTGCCAGCAGAAAAGAAGAACTAGCGGGATTCTATGAGCAGTTCTTC.

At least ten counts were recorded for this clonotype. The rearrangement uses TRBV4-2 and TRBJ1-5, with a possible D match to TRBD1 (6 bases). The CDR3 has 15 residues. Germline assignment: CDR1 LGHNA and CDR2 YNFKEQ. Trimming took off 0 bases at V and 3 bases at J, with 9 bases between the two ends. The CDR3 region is CASSQEPGDNQPQHF. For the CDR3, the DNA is TGTGCCAGCAGCCAAGAGCCAGGGGACAATCAGCCCCAGCATTTT.

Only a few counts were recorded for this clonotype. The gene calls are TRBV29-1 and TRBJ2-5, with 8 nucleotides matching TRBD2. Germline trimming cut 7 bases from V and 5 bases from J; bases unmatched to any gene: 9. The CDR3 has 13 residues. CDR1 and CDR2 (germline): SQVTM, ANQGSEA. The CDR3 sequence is CSATSSGGETQYF. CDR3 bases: TGCAGCGCCACGTCGAGCGGGGGTGAGACCCAGTACTTC.

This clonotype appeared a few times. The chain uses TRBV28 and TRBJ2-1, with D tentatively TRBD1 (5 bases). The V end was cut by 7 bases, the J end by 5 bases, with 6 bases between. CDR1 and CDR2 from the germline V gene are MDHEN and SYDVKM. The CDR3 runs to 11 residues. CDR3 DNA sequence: TGTGCCAGCATACAGGACAATGAGCAGTTCTTC. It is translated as CASIQDNEQFF.

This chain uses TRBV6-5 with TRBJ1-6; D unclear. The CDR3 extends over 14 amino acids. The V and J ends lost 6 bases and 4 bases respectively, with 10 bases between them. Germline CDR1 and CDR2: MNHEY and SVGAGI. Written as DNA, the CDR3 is TGTGCCAGCAGCACACGCCAGTATAATTCACCCCTCCACTTT. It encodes CASSTRQYNSPLHF.

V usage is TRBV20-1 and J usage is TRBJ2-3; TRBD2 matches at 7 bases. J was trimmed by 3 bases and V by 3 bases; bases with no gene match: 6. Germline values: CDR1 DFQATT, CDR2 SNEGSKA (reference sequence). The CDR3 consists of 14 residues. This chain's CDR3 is CSARRSAGTDTQYF. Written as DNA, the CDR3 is TGCAGTGCTAGGAGGTCAGCGGGGACAGATACGCAGTATTTT.

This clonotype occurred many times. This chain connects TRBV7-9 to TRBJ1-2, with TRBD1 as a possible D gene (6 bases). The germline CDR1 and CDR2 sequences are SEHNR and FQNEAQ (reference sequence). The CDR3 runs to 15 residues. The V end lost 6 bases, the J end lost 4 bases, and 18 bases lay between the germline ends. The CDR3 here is CASSRDRGAIYGYTF. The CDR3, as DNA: TGTGCCAGCAGTCGCGACCGGGGGGCAATCTATGGCTACACCTTC.

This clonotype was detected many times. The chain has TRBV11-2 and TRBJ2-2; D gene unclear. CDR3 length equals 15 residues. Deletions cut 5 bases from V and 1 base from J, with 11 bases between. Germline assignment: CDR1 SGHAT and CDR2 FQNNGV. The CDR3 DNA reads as TGTGCCAGCAGCCCGAGGAGTCTGAACACCGGGGAGCTGTTTTTT. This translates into CASSPRSLNTGELFF.

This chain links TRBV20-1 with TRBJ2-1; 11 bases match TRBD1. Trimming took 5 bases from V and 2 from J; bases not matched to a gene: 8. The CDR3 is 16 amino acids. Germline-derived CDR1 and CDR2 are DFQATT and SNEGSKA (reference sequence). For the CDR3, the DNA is TGCAGTGCTCAAGGGGGGACAGGGGGAACCTACAATGAGCAGTTCTTC. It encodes CSAQGGTGGTYNEQFF.

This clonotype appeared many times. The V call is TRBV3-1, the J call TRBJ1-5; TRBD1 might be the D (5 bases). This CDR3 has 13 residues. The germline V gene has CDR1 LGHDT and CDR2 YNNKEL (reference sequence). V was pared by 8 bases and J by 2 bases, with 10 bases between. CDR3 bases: TGTGCCAGCCAAGGGGTAGGCAATCAGCCCCAGCATTTT. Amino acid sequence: CASQGVGNQPQHF.

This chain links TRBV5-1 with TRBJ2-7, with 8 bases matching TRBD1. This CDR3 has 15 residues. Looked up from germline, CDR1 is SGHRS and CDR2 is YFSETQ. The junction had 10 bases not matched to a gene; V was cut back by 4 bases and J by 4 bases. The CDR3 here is CASSPEMTGAYEQYF. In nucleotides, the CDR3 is TGCGCCAGCAGCCCAGAAATGACAGGGGCTTACGAGCAGTACTTC.

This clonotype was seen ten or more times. In nucleotides, the CDR3 is TGTGCCACCAGCAGAGATTCGGGGAATGAGCAGTTCTTC. This translates into CATSRDSGNEQFF. This sequence joins TRBV15 and TRBJ2-1; TRBD2 is a possible D gene (5 bases). V lost 0 bases and J lost 7, with 7 bases in between. Germline V lookup: CDR1 LNHNV, CDR2 YYDKDF (reference sequence). The CDR3 is 13 amino acids. Full variable domain (missing parts from reference TRBV15 and TRBJ2-1): DAMVIQNPRYQVTQFGKPVTLSCSQTLNHNVMYWYQQKSSQAPKLLFHYYDKDFNNEADTPDNFQSRRPNTSFCFLDIRSPGLGDTAMYLCATSRDSGNEQFFGPGTRLTVL.

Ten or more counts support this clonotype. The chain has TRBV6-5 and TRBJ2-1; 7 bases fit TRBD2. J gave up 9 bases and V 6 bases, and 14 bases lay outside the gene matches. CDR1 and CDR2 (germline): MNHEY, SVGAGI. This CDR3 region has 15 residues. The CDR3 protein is CASSSRERTSIEQFF. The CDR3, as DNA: TGTGCCAGCAGCTCGCGGGAGAGAACGTCAATTGAGCAGTTCTTC.

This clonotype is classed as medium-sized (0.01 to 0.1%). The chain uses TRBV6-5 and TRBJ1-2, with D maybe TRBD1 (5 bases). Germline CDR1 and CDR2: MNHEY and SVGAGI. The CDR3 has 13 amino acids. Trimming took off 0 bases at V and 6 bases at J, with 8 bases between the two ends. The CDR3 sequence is CASSYSGTHGYTF. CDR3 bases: TGTGCCAGCAGTTACTCAGGGACCCATGGCTACACCTTC.

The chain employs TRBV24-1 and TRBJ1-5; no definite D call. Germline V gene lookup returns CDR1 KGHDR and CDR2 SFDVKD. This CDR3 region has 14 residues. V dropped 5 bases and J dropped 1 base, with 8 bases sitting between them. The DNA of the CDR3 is TGTGCCACCAGTGCACAGAGCAGCAATCAGCCCCAGCATTTT. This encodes CATSAQSSNQPQHF.

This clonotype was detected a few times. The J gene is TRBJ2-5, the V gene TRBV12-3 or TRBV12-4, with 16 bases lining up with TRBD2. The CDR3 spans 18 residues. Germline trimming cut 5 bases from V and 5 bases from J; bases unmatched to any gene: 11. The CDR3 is CASSGTSGRAERRETQYF. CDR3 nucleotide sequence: TGTGCCAGCAGTGGGACTAGCGGGAGGGCCGAACGCCGTGAGACCCAGTACTTC.

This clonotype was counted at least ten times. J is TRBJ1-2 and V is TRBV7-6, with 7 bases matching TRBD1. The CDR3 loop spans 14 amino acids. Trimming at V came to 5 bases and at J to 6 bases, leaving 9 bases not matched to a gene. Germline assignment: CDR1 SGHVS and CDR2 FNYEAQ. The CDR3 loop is CASSPNTGANGYTF. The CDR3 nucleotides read TGTGCCAGCAGCCCAAATACAGGGGCCAATGGCTACACCTTC.

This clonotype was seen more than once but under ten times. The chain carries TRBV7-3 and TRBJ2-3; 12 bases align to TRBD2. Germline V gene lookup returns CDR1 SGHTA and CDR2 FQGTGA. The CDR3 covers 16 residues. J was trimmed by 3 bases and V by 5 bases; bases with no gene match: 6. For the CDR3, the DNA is TGTGCCAGCAGCAAGGCTAGCGGGAGGGGAACAGATACGCAGTATTTT. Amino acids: CASSKASGRGTDTQYF.

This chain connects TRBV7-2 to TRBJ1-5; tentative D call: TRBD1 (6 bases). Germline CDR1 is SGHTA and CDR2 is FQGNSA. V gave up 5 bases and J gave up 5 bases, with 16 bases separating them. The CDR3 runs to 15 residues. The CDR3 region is CASSKQGDDYQPQHF. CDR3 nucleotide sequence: TGTGCCAGCAGCAAACAGGGTGATGATTATCAGCCCCAGCATTTT.

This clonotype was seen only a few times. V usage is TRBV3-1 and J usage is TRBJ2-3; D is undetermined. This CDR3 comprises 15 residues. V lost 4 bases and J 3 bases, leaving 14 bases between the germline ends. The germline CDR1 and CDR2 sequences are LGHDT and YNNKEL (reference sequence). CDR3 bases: TGTGCCAGCAGCCCTATGAAACTACCTACAGATACGCAGTATTTT. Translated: CASSPMKLPTDTQYF.